The 3 T cell receptor beta chains below were found in one sample sequenced in a study of blood T cell repertoires in COVID-19. Libraries were prepared by immunoSEQ multiplex PCR; TCRdb keeps only in-frame clonotypes and omits some of them. This table has about 440,000 clones, 80% to 90% appearing once. The source material was peripheral blood. The source is a woman between 25 and 40 years old with acute or convalescent COVID-19.

The chain employs TRBV14 and TRBJ2-7; TRBD1 matches at 8 bases. The CDR3 contains 14 residues. Germline CDR1 SGHDN, CDR2 FVKESK. With V trimmed by 1 base and J by 6 bases, 5 bases remained unmatched. CDR3 sequence reads: CASSQVLTGGEQYF. The CDR3 nucleotides are TGTGCCAGCAGCCAAGTCCTAACAGGGGGCGAGCAGTACTTC.

J is TRBJ2-4 and V is TRBV27; 9 bases map to TRBD1. V was clipped by 6 bases and J by 15 bases; unmatched bases: 18. The CDR3 contains 15 residues. CDR1 is MNHEY and CDR2 is SMNVEV in the germline V gene (reference sequence). CDR3 nucleotide sequence: TGTGCCAGCAGGCTAACAGGGGGCCCCGTGATTACATGGTACTTC. Translating gives CASRLTGGPVITWYF.

This sequence joins TRBV6-6 and TRBJ2-3, with D tentatively TRBD2 (6 bases). V gave up 0 bases and J gave up 5 bases, with 15 bases separating them. This CDR3 has 16 residues. Germline assignment: CDR1 MNHNY and CDR2 SVGAGI (reference sequence). CDR3 amino acids: CASSYSKGGAVDTQYF. CDR3 DNA: TGTGCCAGCAGTTACTCGAAGGGCGGGGCGGTAGATACGCAGTATTTT.